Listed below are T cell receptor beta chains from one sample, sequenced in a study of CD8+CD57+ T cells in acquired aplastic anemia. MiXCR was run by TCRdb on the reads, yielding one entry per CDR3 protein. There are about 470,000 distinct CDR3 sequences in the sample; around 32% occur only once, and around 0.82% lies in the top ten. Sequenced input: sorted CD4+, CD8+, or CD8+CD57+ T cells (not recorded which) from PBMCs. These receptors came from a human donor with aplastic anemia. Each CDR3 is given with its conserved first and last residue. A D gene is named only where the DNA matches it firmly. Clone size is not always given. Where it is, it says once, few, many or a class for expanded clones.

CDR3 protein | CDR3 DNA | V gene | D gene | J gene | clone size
CASSWSTSGGRDTQYF | TGTGCCAGCAGCTGGTCGACTAGCGGGGGAAGGGATACGCAGTATTTT | TRBV11-2 | TRBD2 | TRBJ2-3 | many
CASRHQGYGYTF | TGTGCCAGCAGGCACCAGGGGTATGGCTACACCTTC | TRBV6-1 | NA | TRBJ1-2 | many
CASSGDRGPGVDEQFF | TGTGCCAGCAGCGGAGACAGGGGCCCTGGTGTCGATGAGCAGTTCTTC | TRBV9 | TRBD1 | TRBJ2-1 | few
CASRPGQGETQYF | TGTGCCAGCAGACCCGGACAGGGAGAGACCCAGTACTTC | TRBV25-1 | TRBD1 | TRBJ2-5 | many
CRPSGGSYEQYF | TGCAGGCCGAGCGGGGGGTCCTACGAGCAGTACTTC | TRBV20-1 | TRBD2 | TRBJ2-7 | NA
CASSSPGRDGYTF | TGTGCCAGCAGTTCGCCAGGGAGGGATGGCTACACCTTC | TRBV24-1 | NA | TRBJ1-2 | once
CSARTSNYEQYF | TGCAGTGCGAGGACTAGCAACTACGAGCAGTACTTC | TRBV20-1 | TRBD2 | TRBJ2-7 | NA
CASSDGTPNYGYTF | TGTGCCAGCAGCGACGGGACACCGAACTATGGCTACACCTTC | TRBV2 | NA | TRBJ1-2 | NA
CASSPTATGNGYTF | TGTGCCAGCAGTCCCACCGCGACAGGGAATGGCTACACCTTC | TRBV27 | TRBD1 | TRBJ1-2 | NA
CASSTQRDQPQHF | TGTGCCAGTAGTACTCAGAGGGATCAGCCCCAGCATTTT | TRBV19 | NA | TRBJ1-5 | many
CASSEGVGAGQPQHF | TGTGCCAGCAGCGAGGGAGTAGGGGCCGGTCAGCCCCAGCATTTT | TRBV9 | NA | TRBJ1-5 | many
CASSQGTGVSPLHF | TGCGCCAGCAGCCAGGGGACAGGGGTTTCACCCCTCCACTTT | TRBV5-1 | TRBD1 | TRBJ1-6 | many
CASSDNPGPAYEQYF | TGTGCCAGCAGTGACAATCCTGGTCCTGCCTACGAGCAGTACTTC | TRBV10-3 | NA | TRBJ2-7 | few
CASITDNEQFF | TGTGCCAGCATAACCGACAATGAGCAGTTCTTC | TRBV2 | NA | TRBJ2-1 | many
CSARGLAGGSETQYF | TGCAGTGCTAGAGGGCTAGCGGGAGGATCGGAGACCCAGTACTTC | TRBV20-1 | TRBD2 | TRBJ2-5 | few
CASSYSGVFGGRDSTDTQYF | TGTGCCAGCAGTTACTCGGGTGTTTTTGGCGGGAGGGATAGCACAGATACGCAGTATTTT | TRBV6-2/TRBV6-3 | TRBD2 | TRBJ2-3 | NA
CAISGRDRAYEQYF | TGTGCCATCAGCGGCCGGGACAGGGCCTACGAGCAGTACTTC | TRBV10-3 | TRBD1 | TRBJ2-7 | NA
CATSREGLATNEQFF | TGTGCCACCAGCAGAGAGGGACTAGCTACCAATGAGCAGTTCTTC | TRBV15 | TRBD2 | TRBJ2-1 | many
CASSESGVLTF | TGTGCCAGCAGTGAGTCAGGCGTCCTGACCTTC | TRBV2 | NA | TRBJ2-6 | few
CASTTRDGSYEQYF | TGTGCCAGCACGACACGGGACGGCAGCTACGAGCAGTACTTC | TRBV6-1 | NA | TRBJ2-7 | many
CASSFPRIPEAFF | TGTGCCAGCAGTTTCCCCAGAATCCCTGAAGCTTTCTTT | TRBV6-5 | NA | TRBJ1-1 | NA
CASSLAALSSGNTIYF | TGTGCCAGCAGCTTGGCCGCACTCAGCTCTGGAAACACCATATATTTT | TRBV5-5 | NA | TRBJ1-3 | NA
CASSDGTGALSEQFF | TGTGCCAGCAGCGATGGGACAGGGGCTCTTAGTGAGCAGTTCTTC | TRBV2 | TRBD1 | TRBJ2-1 | few
CSAPGAVDTGELFF | TGCAGTGCGCCTGGGGCAGTGGACACCGGGGAGCTGTTTTTT | TRBV20-1 | NA | TRBJ2-2 | NA
CSPQGAGTDTQYF | TGCAGCCCACAAGGGGCTGGCACAGATACGCAGTATTTT | TRBV20-1 | NA | TRBJ2-3 | NA